The sequence of this T cell receptor beta chain was determined in a study of T cells in tuberculosis. Findings and limits, study-wide: The TCR-beta difference was not significant; alpha differences partly reflected length.

The CDR3 is made up of 11 amino acids. Trimming shortened V by 6 bases and J by 10 bases, and 12 bases separated the two germline ends. Germline V gives CDR1 SGHTA, CDR2 FQGNSA. Libraries were prepared by immunoSEQ multiplex PCR; TCRdb keeps only in-frame clonotypes and omits some of them. Of some 34,000 clones in the sample, around 90% were seen once. This sample's time point: new active TB diagnosis, blood taken before or within 7 days of starting treatment. Turning to this clone: Its antigen is still unknown.

The specimen comprised PBMCs, sampled at tuberculosis diagnosis. The sequence derives from an adult with tuberculosis. The chain combines TRBV7-2 with TRBJ1-1, with D possibly TRBD1 on 6 matching bases. The CDR3 region has the DNA TGTGCCAGCAGTTCAGGGGTGGTAGCTTTCTTT. It yields the protein CASSSGVVAFF. Together with reference TRBV7-2 and TRBJ1-1, the CDR3 gives the full variable domain: GAGVSQSPSNKVTEKGKDVELRCDPISGHTALYWYRQSLGQGLEFLIYFQGNSAPDKSGLPSDRFSAERTGGSVSTLTIQRTQQEDSAVYLCASSSGVVAFFGQGTRLTVV.